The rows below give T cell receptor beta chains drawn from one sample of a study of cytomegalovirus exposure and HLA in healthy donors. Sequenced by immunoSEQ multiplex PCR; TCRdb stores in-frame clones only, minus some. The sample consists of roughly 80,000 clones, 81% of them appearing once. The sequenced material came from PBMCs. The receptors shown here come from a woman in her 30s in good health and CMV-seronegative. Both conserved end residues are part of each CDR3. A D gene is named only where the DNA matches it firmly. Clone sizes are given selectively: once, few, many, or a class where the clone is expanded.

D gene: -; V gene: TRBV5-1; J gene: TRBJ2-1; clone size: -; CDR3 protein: CASSLSLGLADNNEQFF; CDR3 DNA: TGCGCCAGCAGCCTGTCTCTCGGACTGGCGGATAACAATGAGCAGTTCTTC
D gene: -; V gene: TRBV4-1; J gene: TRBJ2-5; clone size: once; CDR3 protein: CASSQEGVARETQYF; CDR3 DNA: TGCGCCAGCAGCCAAGAGGGAGTAGCGAGGGAGACCCAGTACTTC
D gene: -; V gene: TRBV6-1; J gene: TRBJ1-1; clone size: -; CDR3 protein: CASDKQGVYLGAFF; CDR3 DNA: TGTGCCAGCGACAAACAGGGAGTTTACTTGGGAGCTTTCTTT
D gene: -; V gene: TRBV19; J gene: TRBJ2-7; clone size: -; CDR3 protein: CATETRTGPTYEQYF; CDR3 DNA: TGTGCCACCGAGACCCGTACAGGTCCGACCTACGAGCAGTACTTC
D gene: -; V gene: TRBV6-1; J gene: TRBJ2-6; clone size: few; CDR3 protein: CASQRQFSGANVLTF; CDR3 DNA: TGTGCCAGCCAGAGACAGTTCTCTGGGGCCAACGTCCTGACTTTC
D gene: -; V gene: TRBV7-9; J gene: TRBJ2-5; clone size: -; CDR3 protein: CSSSKRQRGSVIQYF; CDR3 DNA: TGTTCCAGCAGCAAGCGACAGAGGGGGTCGGTTATCCAGTACTTC
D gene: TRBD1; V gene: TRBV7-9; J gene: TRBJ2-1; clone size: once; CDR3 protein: CASSLGDRTYNEQFF; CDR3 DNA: TGTGCCAGCAGCTTGGGGGACAGGACCTACAATGAGCAGTTCTTC
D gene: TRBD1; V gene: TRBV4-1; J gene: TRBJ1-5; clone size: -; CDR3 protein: CASSQVVGQVGDQPQHF; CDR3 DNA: TGCGCCAGCAGCCAAGTGGTTGGACAGGTGGGGGATCAGCCCCAGCATTTT
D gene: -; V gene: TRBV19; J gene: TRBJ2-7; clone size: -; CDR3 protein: CASGMVGVYEQYF; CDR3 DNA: TGTGCCAGTGGGATGGTGGGAGTCTACGAGCAGTACTTC
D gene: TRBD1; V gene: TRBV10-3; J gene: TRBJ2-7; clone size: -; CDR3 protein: CAISKGQGTDEQYF; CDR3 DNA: TGTGCCATCAGTAAGGGACAGGGAACGGACGAGCAGTACTTC
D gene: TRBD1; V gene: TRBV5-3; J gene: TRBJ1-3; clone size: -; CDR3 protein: CARSLGGWGNTIYF; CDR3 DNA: TGTGCCAGAAGCTTAGGGGGCTGGGGAAACACCATATATTTT
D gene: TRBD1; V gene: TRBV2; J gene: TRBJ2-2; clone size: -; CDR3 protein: CASSGLGQAFPGELFF; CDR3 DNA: TGTGCCAGCAGTGGCCTGGGACAGGCCTTTCCCGGGGAGCTGTTTTTT